Below, 10 T cell receptor beta chains from the same sample are listed, as sequenced in a study of identical twins. Using its own MiXCR run on the 5' RACE reads, TCRdb lists one record per CDR3 protein. The sample has around 250,000 distinct CDR3 sequences, 5.5% to 8% seen once. This same sample was also part of a study on yellow fever vaccine responses in identical twins.

Sequencing was done on a sample of memory (CD45RO+) T cells sorted from blood. The receptors here all came from a woman aged 18-35 years in good health.

There are many counts of this clonotype. This chain joins TRBV24-1 and TRBJ2-3; 8 positions agree with TRBD1. The CDR3 sequence is 15 residues long. J gave up 2 bases and V 6 bases, and 6 bases lay outside the gene matches. Germline values: CDR1 KGHDR, CDR2 SFDVKD. CDR3 nucleotide sequence: TGTGCCACCAGTAGTGGGGACAGGCTCACAGATACGCAGTATTTT. This codes for CATSSGDRLTDTQYF.

The chain couples TRBV11-2 to TRBJ2-2; 14 nucleotides line up with TRBD2. V shed 6 bases, J shed 5 bases, and the junction held 11 bases outside the gene matches. CDR3 size: 18 residues. Germline CDR1 reads SGHAT; CDR2 reads FQNNGV. Written as DNA, the CDR3 is TGTGCCAGCAGGATACGACTAGCGGGAGGGCCGGGGACCGGGGAGCTGTTTTTT. Its translation: CASRIRLAGGPGTGELFF.

This clonotype was recorded many times. The DNA for the CDR3 is TGTGCCAGCAGTTTAGAGACTGGAACTGAGCAGTTCTTC. This codes for CASSLETGTEQFF. This chain links TRBV6-4 with TRBJ2-1, with D hard to call. The germline CDR1 and CDR2 sequences are MRHNA and SNTAGT. V dropped 5 bases and J dropped 9 bases, with 14 bases sitting between them. This CDR3 region has 13 residues.

This clonotype was picked up many times. The chain is built from TRBV5-1 and TRBJ2-5; D might be TRBD2 (5 bases). V gave up 2 bases and J gave up 2 bases, with 13 bases separating them. This CDR3 contains 15 residues. Germline values: CDR1 SGHRS, CDR2 YFSETQ. The CDR3 bases are TGCGCCAGCAGCTTCTCCGGGGTTGGTCAAGAGACCCAGTACTTC. Amino acid sequence: CASSFSGVGQETQYF. The full variable domain, rest sourced from reference TRBV5-1 and TRBJ2-5, is KAGVTQTPRYLIKTRGQQVTLSCSPISGHRSVSWYQQTPGQGLQFLFEYFSETQRNKGNFPGRFSGRQFSNSRSEMNVSTLELGDSALYLCASSFSGVGQETQYFGPGTRLLVL.

The chain is built from TRBV12-3 or TRBV12-4 and TRBJ2-2, with 8 bases that match TRBD2. V was clipped by 10 bases and J by 4 bases; unmatched bases: 20. This CDR3 is built from 18 residues. CDR3 in amino acids: CAICLALGSGVLTGELFF. In DNA form, the CDR3 reads TGTGCCATCTGTTTAGCGCTGGGTAGCGGGGTGCTCACCGGGGAGCTGTTTTTT.

This clonotype was observed a handful of times. This chain connects TRBV12-3 or TRBV12-4 to TRBJ1-3; D is possibly TRBD1 (6 bases). V lost 5 bases and J 0 bases, leaving 11 bases between the germline ends. The CDR3 is 15 residues long. In DNA form, the CDR3 reads TGTGCCAGCAGTACAGGGTTGAGCTCTGGAAACACCATATATTTT. It yields the protein CASSTGLSSGNTIYF.

The J gene is TRBJ2-5, the V gene TRBV6-1, with 11 bases lining up with TRBD1. Germline assignment: CDR1 MNHNS and CDR2 SASEGT. The CDR3 is made up of 16 amino acids. Unmatched junction bases numbered 9, after V lost 5 bases and J lost 4 bases. The CDR3 region is CASSRRTGGNRETQYF. In nucleotides, the CDR3 is TGTGCCAGCAGTCGGAGGACAGGGGGCAATAGAGAGACCCAGTACTTC.

Many counts were recorded for this clonotype. The chain recombines TRBV7-9 with TRBJ2-1; D ambiguous. This CDR3 region has 12 residues. Germline V lookup: CDR1 SEHNR, CDR2 FQNEAQ (reference sequence). V lost 3 bases, J lost 12 bases, and 12 bases lay in between. The CDR3 sequence is CASSFPNSGQFF. The CDR3, as DNA: TGTGCCAGCAGCTTCCCAAATTCTGGGCAGTTCTTC.

This rearrangement joins TRBV6-1 to TRBJ1-1; possibly TRBD1 for D (6 bases). There are 14 residues in the CDR3. Germline V lookup: CDR1 MNHNS, CDR2 SASEGT. V was cut by 6 bases and J by 7 bases, with 18 bases left in between. In DNA form, the CDR3 reads TGTGCCAGCAGCCCGGGACAACTTCTGCTTGAAGCTTTCTTT. This encodes CASSPGQLLLEAFF.

This chain uses TRBV12-3 or TRBV12-4 with TRBJ2-3; 8 bases line up with TRBD2. V shed 3 bases, J shed 3 bases, and the junction held 8 bases outside the gene matches. The CDR3 covers 16 residues. Written as DNA, the CDR3 is TGTGCCAGCAGTTTCTACGGGAGGGCGGGGACAGATACGCAGTATTTT. Amino acids: CASSFYGRAGTDTQYF.